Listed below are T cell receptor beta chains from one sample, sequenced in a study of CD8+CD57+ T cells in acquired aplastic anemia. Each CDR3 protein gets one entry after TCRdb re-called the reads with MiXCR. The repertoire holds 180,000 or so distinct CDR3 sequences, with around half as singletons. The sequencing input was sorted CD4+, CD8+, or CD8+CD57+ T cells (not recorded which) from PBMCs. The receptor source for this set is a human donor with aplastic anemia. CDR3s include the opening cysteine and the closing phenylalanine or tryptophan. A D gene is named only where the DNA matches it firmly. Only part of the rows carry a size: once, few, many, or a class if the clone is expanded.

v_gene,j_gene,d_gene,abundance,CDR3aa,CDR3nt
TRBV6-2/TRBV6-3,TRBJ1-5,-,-,CASSDGSGNQPQHF,TGTGCCAGCAGTGACGGTTCGGGTAATCAGCCCCAGCATTTT
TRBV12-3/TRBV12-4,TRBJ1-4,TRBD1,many,CASSSDREGGKLFF,TGTGCCAGCAGTTCAGACAGGGAGGGAGGAAAACTGTTTTTT
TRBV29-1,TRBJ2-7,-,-,CSVPRGLPPYEQYF,TGCAGCGTGCCCCGGGGTCTTCCTCCCTACGAGCAGTACTTC
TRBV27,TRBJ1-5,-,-,CASSFTDSNQPQHF,TGTGCCAGCAGTTTCACAGATAGCAATCAGCCCCAGCATTTT
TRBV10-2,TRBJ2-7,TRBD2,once,CASSGTSGAYEQYF,TGCGCCAGCAGCGGGACTAGCGGTGCCTACGAGCAGTACTTC
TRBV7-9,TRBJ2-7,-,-,CASSPRDTVDEQYF,TGTGCCAGCAGCCCCCGGGACACGGTCGACGAGCAGTACTTC
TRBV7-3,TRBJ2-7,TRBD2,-,CTSSLAGGREQYF,TGTACCAGCAGCTTGGCGGGAGGGCGAGAGCAGTACTTC
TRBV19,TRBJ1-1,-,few,CASSRDGATEAFF,TGTGCCAGTAGCCGAGATGGGGCCACTGAAGCTTTCTTT
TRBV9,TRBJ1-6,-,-,CASSVGQGISPLHF,TGTGCCAGCAGCGTAGGGCAGGGGATTTCACCCCTCCACTTT
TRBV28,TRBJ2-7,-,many,CATTGDPGEQYF,TGTGCCACCACGGGAGACCCGGGCGAGCAGTACTTC
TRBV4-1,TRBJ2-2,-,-,CASSQVASTGELFF,TGCGCCAGCAGCCAAGTCGCGAGCACCGGGGAGCTGTTTTTT
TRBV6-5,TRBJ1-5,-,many,CASSYSYRTRYSNQPQHF,TGTGCCAGCAGTTACTCGTACAGGACGCGATATAGCAATCAGCCCCAGCATTTT
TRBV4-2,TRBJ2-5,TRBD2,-,CASRPGRRLAGTQETQYF,TGTGCCAGCAGACCCGGACGGCGACTAGCGGGGACACAAGAGACCCAGTATTTC
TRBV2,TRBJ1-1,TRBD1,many,CASSELGQGAQNTEAFF,TGTGCCAGCAGTGAACTCGGGCAGGGGGCCCAGAACACTGAAGCTTTCTTT
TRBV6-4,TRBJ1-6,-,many,CASSVNRESGSPLHF,TGTGCCAGCAGTGTTAACCGGGAAAGTGGTTCACCCCTCCACTTT
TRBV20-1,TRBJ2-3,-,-,CSARGPKAILTDTQYF,TGCAGTGCTAGAGGTCCCAAGGCAATCCTCACAGATACGCAGTATTTT
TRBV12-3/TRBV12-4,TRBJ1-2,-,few,CASSFFSGTNYGYTF,TGTGCCAGCAGTTTTTTCTCGGGGACTAACTATGGCTACACCTTC
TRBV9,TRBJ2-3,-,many,CASSVGPASDTQYF,TGTGCCAGCAGCGTAGGTCCAGCATCGGATACGCAGTATTTT
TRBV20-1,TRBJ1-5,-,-,CSALSGPAVKQPQHF,TGCAGTGCTCTGTCAGGACCGGCGGTGAAGCAGCCCCAGCATTTT
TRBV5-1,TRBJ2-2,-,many,CASRRDFANTGELFF,TGCGCCAGCAGGCGGGACTTCGCGAACACCGGGGAGCTGTTTTTT
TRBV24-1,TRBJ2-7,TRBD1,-,CATSDPRQGVSEQYF,TGTGCCACCAGTGATCCGAGACAGGGGGTGAGCGAGCAGTACTTC
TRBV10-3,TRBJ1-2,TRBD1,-,CAISAKGADFGYGYTF,TGTGCCATCAGTGCTAAGGGGGCAGACTTTGGGTATGGCTACACCTTC
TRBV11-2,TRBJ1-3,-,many,CASSYDRSSSGNTIYF,TGTGCCAGCAGCTACGACAGGTCTTCCTCTGGAAACACCATATATTTT
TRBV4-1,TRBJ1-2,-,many,CASSQEPTDNYGYTF,TGCGCCAGCAGCCAAGAACCCACGGATAACTATGGCTACACCTTC
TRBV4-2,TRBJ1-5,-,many,CASSQGVNSNQPQHF,TGCGCCAGCAGCCAAGGCGTTAATAGCAATCAGCCCCAGCATTTT
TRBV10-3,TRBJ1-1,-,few,CAIRDSLVAEAFF,TGTGCCATCAGGGACTCCTTGGTGGCTGAAGCTTTCTTT
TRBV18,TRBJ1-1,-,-,CASSVGLSNTEAFF,TGTGCCAGCTCAGTCGGTCTTTCAAACACTGAAGCTTTCTTT
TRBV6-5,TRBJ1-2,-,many,CASSYSSQGGGYTF,TGTGCCAGCAGTTACTCGTCCCAGGGTGGGGGCTACACCTTC
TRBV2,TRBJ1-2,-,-,CASSDAAGAYGYTF,TGTGCCAGCAGTGATGCGGCAGGGGCCTATGGCTACACCTTC
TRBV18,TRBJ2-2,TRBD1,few,CASSRTGPSGELFF,TGTGCCAGCTCGCGGACAGGTCCGTCCGGGGAGCTGTTTTTT
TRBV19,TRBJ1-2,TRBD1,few,CASSATGANYGYTF,TGTGCCAGTAGTGCGACAGGGGCTAACTATGGCTACACCTTC
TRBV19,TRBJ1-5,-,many,CASSMANQPQHF,TGTGCCAGTAGTATGGCCAATCAGCCCCAGCATTTT
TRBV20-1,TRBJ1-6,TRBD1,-,CSATSRDRSSSYNSPLHF,TGCAGTGCTACGTCCCGGGACAGGTCCAGCTCCTATAATTCACCCCTCCACTTT
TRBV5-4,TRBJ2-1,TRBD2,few,CASSLGGGGRNEQFF,TGTGCCAGCAGCTTGGGCGGCGGGGGTCGTAATGAGCAGTTCTTC
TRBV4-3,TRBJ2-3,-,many,CASSPGRGATQYF,TGCGCCAGCAGCCCAGGCCGGGGGGCTACGCAGTATTTT
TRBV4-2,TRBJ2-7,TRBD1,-,CASSPTDRLGYEQYF,TGTGCCAGCAGCCCGACGGACAGGCTAGGCTACGAGCAGTACTTC
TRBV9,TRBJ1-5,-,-,CASSVREGQPQHF,TGTGCCAGCAGCGTAAGGGAGGGGCAGCCCCAGCATTTT
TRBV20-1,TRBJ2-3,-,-,CSAASGDTQYF,TGCAGTGCTGCATCAGGAGATACGCAGTATTTT
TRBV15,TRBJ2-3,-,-,CATSRETLGGNTDTQYF,TGTGCCACCAGCAGAGAGACGTTGGGGGGAAACACAGATACGCAGTATTTT
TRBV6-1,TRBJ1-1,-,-,CASTKEGSEAFF,TGTGCCAGCACCAAGGAAGGGTCTGAAGCTTTCTTT
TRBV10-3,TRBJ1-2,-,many,CAIRESPPLYGYTF,TGTGCCATCAGAGAATCGCCGCCCCTCTATGGCTACACCTTC